This TCR beta chain was observed in a study of cytomegalovirus exposure and HLA in healthy donors. In the study overall: Early released data comprised tens of millions of unique TCRs from HLA-typed donors. Genetic ancestry analysis placed more than 80% of the roughly 400 donors that were genotyped in the Caucasian-associated cluster. Study-level results: Donor immune exposure was known only as CMV serostatus. HLA alleles showed associations with 15,000 to 20,000 TCR beta sequences in a later analysis, at a 0.05 false discovery rate.

Concerning this clone itself: Its antigen is currently unknown.

With 60 Vbeta and 13 Jbeta primers, the PCR was carried out. The data were produced by immunoSEQ multiplex PCR, yet TCRdb's version contains in-frame clones alone and is incomplete. The repertoire holds 100,000 to 150,000 clones, with roughly 75% as singletons. Per the germline V gene, CDR1 is MGHRA and CDR2 is YSYEKL. The V segment lost 1 base and the J segment 2 bases; nucleotides outside the gene matches: 5. The CDR3 consists of 16 residues. This TCR was recovered from a female donor in good health and CMV-seronegative. The chain couples TRBV4-1 to TRBJ2-7, with TRBD2 matching 10 bases. The sequencing input was PBMCs. The CDR3 bases are TGCGCCAGCAGCCAAGCACCGGGACTAGCGACCTACGAGCAGTACTTC. Protein sequence: CASSQAPGLATYEQYF.